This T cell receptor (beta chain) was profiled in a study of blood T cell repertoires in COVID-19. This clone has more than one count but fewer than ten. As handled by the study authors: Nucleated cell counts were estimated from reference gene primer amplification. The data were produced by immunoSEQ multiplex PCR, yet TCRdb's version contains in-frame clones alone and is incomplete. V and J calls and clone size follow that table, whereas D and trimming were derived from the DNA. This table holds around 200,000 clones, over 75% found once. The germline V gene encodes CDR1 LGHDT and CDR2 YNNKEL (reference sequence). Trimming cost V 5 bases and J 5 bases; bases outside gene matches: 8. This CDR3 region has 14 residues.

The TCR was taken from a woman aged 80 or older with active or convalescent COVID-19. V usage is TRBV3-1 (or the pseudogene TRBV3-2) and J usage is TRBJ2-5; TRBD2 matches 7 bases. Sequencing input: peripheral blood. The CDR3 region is CASSSRLAGETQYF. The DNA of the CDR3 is TGTGCCAGCAGCTCCAGACTAGCAGGGGAGACCCAGTACTTC.